The next 17 T cell receptor beta chains were all read from a single sample in a study of T-cell reconstitution after alpha-beta-depleted transplantation in children. For TCRbeta, the library was prepared with unique molecular identifiers. TCRdb fed the PCR reads into MiXCR, producing one record per CDR3 protein. The table includes some 600,000 distinct CDR3 sequences, over 10% detected once. The sample here was PBMCs, mostly from graft donor cells, taken 360 days after TCRalphabeta/CD19-depleted stem cell transplant. The receptors were sampled from a male patient younger than 18 who had a stem cell transplant for acute myeloid leukemia, so the T cells may come from the graft donor.

This clonotype has at least ten counts. The chain combines TRBV25-1 with TRBJ2-4; 11 positions match TRBD2. The CDR3 spans 13 residues. Trimming took 5 bases from V and 8 from J; bases not matched to a gene: 2. Germline values: CDR1 MGHDK, CDR2 SYGVNS. Here the CDR3 DNA reads TGTGCCAGCAGTCTAGCGGGAGGCGACATTCAGTACTTC. Translating it yields CASSLAGGDIQYF.

This clonotype was detected only a few times. The genes are TRBV4-3 and TRBJ2-3; D is perhaps TRBD1 (7 bases). Germline V gene sequence: CDR1 LGHNA, CDR2 YSLEER. The CDR3 contains 15 residues. V lost 7 bases, J lost 1 base, and 15 bases lay in between. The CDR3 sequence is CASINDREGTDTQYF. CDR3 nucleotide sequence: TGCGCCAGCATAAATGACAGGGAGGGCACAGATACGCAGTATTTT.

This chain connects TRBV7-2 to TRBJ2-1; 12 positions agree with TRBD2. The CDR3 is made up of 17 amino acids. Germline CDR1 reads SGHTA; CDR2 reads FQGNSA. With V trimmed by 5 bases and J by 3 bases, 8 bases remained unmatched. The chain's CDR3 is CASSLGTSGFLYNEQFF. CDR3 coding DNA: TGTGCCAGCAGCCTCGGGACTAGCGGGTTTCTCTACAATGAGCAGTTCTTC.

This clonotype was detected many times. The chain employs TRBV10-3 and TRBJ2-2, with 9 bases that match TRBD2. CDR1 is ENHRY, CDR2 SYGVKD, per germline. Unmatched junction bases numbered 11, after V lost 4 bases and J lost 8 bases. CDR3 size: 16 residues. The DNA for the CDR3 is TGTGCCATCAGTGTAGGGACTAGCTTCGAACATGGGGAGCTGTTTTTT. It specifies CAISVGTSFEHGELFF.

This clonotype was observed a few times. The V and J genes are TRBV20-1 and TRBJ1-1, with TRBD1 matching over 9 bases. Trimming removed 6 bases from V and 2 bases from J; junction bases left unmatched: 4. Germline V gene lookup returns CDR1 DFQATT and CDR2 SNEGSKA (reference sequence). The CDR3 extends over 13 amino acids. The CDR3 spells CSARTGVNTEAFF. The CDR3, as DNA: TGCAGTGCGAGGACAGGGGTAAACACTGAAGCTTTCTTT.

This clonotype occurred a few times. This chain connects TRBV6-2 or TRBV6-3 to TRBJ2-7, with D tentatively TRBD2 (6 bases). Per germline, CDR1 MNHEY and CDR2 SVGEGT. The V end was cut by 6 bases, the J end by 5 bases, with 14 bases between. The CDR3 totals 13 residues. The CDR3 bases are TGTGCCAGCAGAATCCGGGAGACTCACGAGCAGTACTTC. It codes for CASRIRETHEQYF.

The chain recombines TRBV7-2 with TRBJ2-7; no reliable D call. This CDR3 has 14 residues. The V end lost 4 bases, the J end lost 2 bases, and 12 bases lay between the germline ends. Germline CDR1 and CDR2: SGHTA and FQGNSA. CDR3 sequence reads: CASSSVSSTYEQYF. The CDR3 bases are TGTGCCAGCAGCTCGGTCTCCTCAACCTACGAGCAGTACTTC.

This rearrangement joins TRBV7-9 to TRBJ2-5, with 7 nucleotides matching TRBD2. J was trimmed by 7 bases and V by 3 bases; bases with no gene match: 14. The CDR3 contains 16 residues. Germline lookup yields CDR1 SEHNR and CDR2 FQNEAQ (reference sequence). CDR3 nucleotides: TGTGCCAGCAGCTTTCGACTAGCCCCTAAGCGGGGGACCCAGTACTTC. This encodes CASSFRLAPKRGTQYF.

The chain recombines TRBV29-1 with TRBJ1-3; 7 bases match TRBD1. Per the germline V gene, CDR1 is SQVTM and CDR2 is ANQGSEA. The CDR3 sequence is 11 residues long. After removal of 4 bases from V and 8 bases from J, the junction contained 2 bases not matched to a gene. The CDR3 coding sequence is TGCAGCGTTGCCAGGGGGGACACCATATATTTT. Translating gives CSVARGDTIYF.

This clonotype was seen at least ten times. The chain is built from TRBV20-1 and TRBJ2-1, with D perhaps matching TRBD2 (5 bases). Germline V CDR1 and CDR2: DFQATT, SNEGSKA (reference sequence). V shed 3 bases and J shed 8 bases, with 14 bases lying between them. The CDR3 has 13 residues. CDR3 sequence reads: CSARGSHGDEQFF. CDR3 nucleotides: TGCAGTGCTAGGGGTAGCCACGGGGATGAGCAGTTCTTC.

V is TRBV25-1 and J is TRBJ2-7, with 7 bases fitting TRBD1. Germline values: CDR1 MGHDK, CDR2 SYGVNS. With V trimmed by 8 bases and J by 4 bases, 8 bases remained unmatched. The CDR3 loop spans 13 amino acids. CDR3 coding DNA: TGTGCCAGCCGGTTAGGGGGCGTTTACGAGCAGTACTTC. Its protein is CASRLGGVYEQYF.

In this sample, this clonotype turned up a few times. The chain combines TRBV3-1 with TRBJ2-1, with TRBD2 identical over 8 bases. CDR1 is LGHDT and CDR2 is YNNKEL in the germline V gene (reference sequence). CDR3 length: 15 amino acids. Losses at the gene ends were 4 bases for V and 6 bases for J; bases not matched to a gene: 8. CDR3 DNA sequence: TGTGCCAGCAGCCCACCGGGACTAGTTTTCAATGAGCAGTTCTTC. This encodes CASSPPGLVFNEQFF.

This chain uses TRBV30 with TRBJ2-2, with a weak D call TRBD1 (6 bases). CDR1 and CDR2 from the germline V gene are GTSNPN and SVGIG (reference sequence). There are 14 residues in the CDR3. V dropped 1 base and J dropped 4 bases, with 10 bases sitting between them. CDR3 residues: CAWSEVRGTGELFF. The CDR3, as DNA: TGTGCCTGGAGTGAGGTCAGGGGCACCGGGGAGCTGTTTTTT. The variable domain in full, completed from reference TRBV30 and TRBJ2-2, reads SQTIHQWPATLVQPVGSPLSLECTVEGTSNPNLYWYRQAAGRGLQLLFYSVGIGQISSEVPQNLSASRPQDRQFILSSKKLLLSDSGFYLCAWSEVRGTGELFFGEGSRLTVL.

The gene calls are TRBV20-1 and TRBJ1-6, with D unclear. Deletions cut 2 bases from V and 8 bases from J, with 13 bases between. The germline V gene has CDR1 DFQATT and CDR2 SNEGSKA (reference sequence). The CDR3 consists of 14 residues. CDR3 nucleotides: TGCAGTGCTAGATGGCCCTCCTGGGATTCACCCCTCCACTTT. It specifies CSARWPSWDSPLHF.

The V call is TRBV7-9, the J call TRBJ2-2; D is uncertain. The CDR3 length is 15 residues. Germline values: CDR1 SEHNR, CDR2 FQNEAQ (reference sequence). V was clipped by 5 bases and J by 3 bases, with 13 bases between them. This CDR3 is CASSAGSGYTGELFF. Written as DNA, the CDR3 is TGTGCCAGCAGCGCAGGAAGTGGATACACCGGGGAGCTGTTTTTT.

This clonotype was detected only a few times. The chain joins TRBV11-3 to TRBJ2-1; a weak D match, TRBD2 (6 bases). Germline V gene sequence: CDR1 SGHNT, CDR2 YENEEA. V shed 1 base and J shed 5 bases, with 9 bases lying between them. CDR3 size: 14 residues. The CDR3 here is CASSLGPSDNEQFF. The CDR3 DNA sequence: TGTGCCAGCAGCTTAGGACCTAGCGACAATGAGCAGTTCTTC.

This clonotype has more than one count but fewer than ten. The chain employs TRBV20-1 and TRBJ2-3; D might be TRBD1 or TRBD2, each matching 6 bases. CDR1 DFQATT and CDR2 SNEGSKA come from the germline V gene (reference sequence). The CDR3 consists of 13 residues. V lost 6 bases and J 4 bases, leaving 14 bases between the germline ends. CDR3 nucleotides: TGCAGTGCCAGGAGGGGGAGTTCAGATACGCAGTATTTT. This encodes CSARRGSSDTQYF.